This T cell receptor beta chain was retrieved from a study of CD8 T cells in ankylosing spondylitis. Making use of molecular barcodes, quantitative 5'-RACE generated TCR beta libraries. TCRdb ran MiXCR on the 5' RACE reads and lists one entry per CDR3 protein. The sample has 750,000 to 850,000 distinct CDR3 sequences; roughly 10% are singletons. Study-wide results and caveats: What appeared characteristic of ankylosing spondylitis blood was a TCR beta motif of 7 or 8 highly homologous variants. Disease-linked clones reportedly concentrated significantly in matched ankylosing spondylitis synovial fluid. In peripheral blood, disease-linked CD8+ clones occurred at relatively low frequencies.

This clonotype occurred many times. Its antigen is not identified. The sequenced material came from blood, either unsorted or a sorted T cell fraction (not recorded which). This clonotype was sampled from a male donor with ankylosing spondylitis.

The CDR3 coding sequence is TGCGCCAGCAGCTTGGCCGGGATGTCAGGAAACACCATATATTTT. It specifies CASSLAGMSGNTIYF. This rearrangement joins TRBV5-1 to TRBJ1-3; D is unclear. The CDR3 is made up of 15 amino acids. V lost 0 bases to trimming and J lost 4 bases, with 11 bases between them. From germline, CDR1 is SGHRS and CDR2 YFSETQ. Based on the CDR3 plus reference TRBV5-1 and TRBJ1-3, the full variable domain is KAGVTQTPRYLIKTRGQQVTLSCSPISGHRSVSWYQQTPGQGLQFLFEYFSETQRNKGNFPGRFSGRQFSNSRSEMNVSTLELGDSALYLCASSLAGMSGNTIYFGEGSWLTVV.